This is a list of T cell receptor beta chains from one sample in a study of blood T cells in healthy people across ages. TCRdb reanalysed the 5' RACE reads using MiXCR and keeps one entry per CDR3 protein. The sample has about 400,000 distinct CDR3 sequences; approximately 52% are singletons. Sequenced sample: blood. The receptors stem from a man in his fifties or sixties in good health. The CDR3 runs from the conserved cysteine through the conserved F or W. Each record gives: D gene, V gene, J gene, CDR3 length, clone size, CDR3 protein, CDR3 DNA. D genes are given only for firm matches. Size values are once, few and many counts, or a class for expanded clones, and some rows have none.

NA,TRBV7-2,TRBJ1-4,14,NA,CASSHNRITEKLFF,TGTGCCAGCAGCCATAACAGGATTACTGAAAAACTGTTTTTT
NA,TRBV20-1,TRBJ1-2,16,NA,CSILEWMEDGDYGYTF,TGCAGTATACTTGAGTGGATGGAGGATGGGGACTATGGCTACACCTTC
TRBD1,TRBV3-1,TRBJ2-4,17,NA,CASSQTGTGAAKNIQYF,TGTGCCAGCAGCCAAACCGGGACAGGGGCCGCCAAAAACATTCAGTACTTC
NA,TRBV3-1,TRBJ2-3,15,NA,CASSQHGAGTDTQYF,TGTGCCAGCAGCCAACACGGGGCCGGCACAGATACGCAGTATTTT
NA,TRBV2,TRBJ2-7,14,once,CAVDDPGNSYEQYF,TGTGCCGTCGACGACCCCGGGAATTCCTACGAGCAGTACTTC
TRBD1,TRBV3-1,TRBJ2-5,15,once,CASSHQTGMRETQYF,TGTGCCAGCAGCCATCAGACAGGGATGAGAGAGACCCAGTACTTC
NA,TRBV7-9,TRBJ1-4,14,NA,CASSLEDSDEKLFF,TGTGCCAGCAGCTTAGAGGACAGCGACGAAAAACTGTTTTTT
NA,TRBV2,TRBJ1-2,14,NA,CASSLTVFFYGYTF,TGTGCCAGCAGTTTGACAGTGTTCTTCTATGGCTACACCTTC
TRBD2,TRBV7-2,TRBJ2-7,15,few,CASSLYGGRRTEQYF,TGTGCCAGCAGCTTATACGGCGGGAGAAGGACCGAGCAGTACTTC
NA,TRBV20-1,TRBJ2-3,11,NA,CSALKTDTQYF,TGCAGTGCTCTCAAAACAGATACGCAGTATTTT
TRBD1,TRBV28,TRBJ2-7,13,NA,CASSRTGFYEQYF,TGTGCTAGCAGTAGGACAGGGTTCTACGAGCAGTACTTC
NA,TRBV27,TRBJ2-7,11,NA,CASSSGLLPYF,TGTGCCAGCAGCTCTGGACTCCTCCCGTACTTC
NA,TRBV29-1,TRBJ2-3,9,NA,CSVGGTQYF,TGCAGCGTTGGTGGTACGCAGTATTTT
NA,TRBV7-2,TRBJ1-3,17,NA,CASSLKGQGGVGNTIYF,TGTGCCAGCAGCTTAAAAGGCCAGGGAGGGGTTGGAAACACCATATATTTT
NA,TRBV14,TRBJ2-3,16,NA,CASSQDIGVIVDTQYF,TGTGCCAGCAGCCAAGATATAGGCGTTATTGTGGATACGCAGTATTTT
TRBD1,TRBV6-2/TRBV6-3,TRBJ2-7,14,NA,CASSYYGTGNEQYF,TGTGCCAGCAGTTACTACGGGACAGGGAACGAGCAGTACTTC
NA,TRBV18,TRBJ1-1,13,few,CASSPKQGGESFF,TGTGCCAGCTCACCAAAACAGGGCGGTGAATCTTTCTTT
NA,TRBV6-2/TRBV6-3,TRBJ1-6,15,few,CASSYRAGSGSPLHF,TGTGCCAGCAGTTACCGGGCAGGGTCGGGTTCACCCCTCCACTTT
NA,TRBV11-2,TRBJ2-7,19,few,CASSALSRDLATYPYEQYF,TGTGCCAGCAGCGCCCTATCCAGGGACTTAGCGACTTACCCTTACGAGCAGTACTTC
TRBD2,TRBV7-3,TRBJ2-1,15,many,CASSQGLHSYNEQFF,TGTGCCAGCAGCCAGGGACTACACTCCTACAATGAGCAGTTCTTC
NA,TRBV4-2,TRBJ2-1,12,NA,CASSPRIGEQFF,TGTGCCAGCAGCCCCCGGATTGGTGAGCAGTTCTTC
NA,TRBV20-1,TRBJ1-1,12,once,CSARPEWPEAFF,TGCAGTGCTAGACCCGAATGGCCTGAAGCTTTCTTT
TRBD1,TRBV5-6,TRBJ1-2,13,NA,CASSFDREGGYTF,TGTGCCAGCAGCTTCGACAGGGAGGGTGGCTACACCTTC
TRBD2,TRBV14,TRBJ2-1,15,once,CASSQSRGEYNEQFF,TGTGCCAGCAGCCAGTCCCGGGGGGAGTACAATGAGCAGTTCTTC
NA,TRBV4-3,TRBJ2-1,14,few,CASGKGPNYNEQFF,TGCGCCAGCGGTAAGGGACCGAACTACAATGAGCAGTTCTTC
NA,TRBV5-1,TRBJ2-5,15,few,CASSLNGGPQETQYF,TGCGCCAGCAGCTTGAATGGGGGGCCCCAAGAGACCCAGTACTTC
NA,TRBV7-2,TRBJ1-5,13,few,CASSFRGSQPQHF,TGTGCCAGCAGCTTCCGTGGTTCTCAGCCCCAGCATTTT
TRBD2,TRBV7-2,TRBJ2-3,15,few,CASSLAGASTDTQYF,TGTGCCAGCAGCCTAGCGGGGGCTAGCACAGATACGCAGTATTTT
TRBD1,TRBV7-9,TRBJ2-5,17,NA,CASSLALSDRGVETQYF,TGTGCCAGCAGCTTAGCGCTATCGGACAGGGGGGTAGAGACCCAGTACTTC
NA,TRBV20-1,TRBJ1-6,15,many,CSATTDVVRNSPLHF,TGCAGTGCTACGACAGACGTAGTTCGTAATTCACCCCTCCACTTT
TRBD2,TRBV14,TRBJ2-7,16,NA,CASSQVRGRAAYEQYF,TGTGCCAGCAGCCAAGTTCGCGGGAGGGCCGCCTACGAGCAGTACTTC
NA,TRBV5-1,TRBJ2-1,17,NA,CASSPVPTGIGYNEQFF,TGCGCCAGCAGCCCGGTGCCCACAGGGATCGGGTACAATGAGCAGTTCTTC
NA,TRBV5-6,TRBJ1-6,15,many,CASSLLPGNNSPLHF,TGTGCCAGCAGCTTGTTACCAGGCAATAATTCACCCCTCCACTTT
NA,TRBV7-3,TRBJ1-1,14,NA,CAGSREGGLTGAFF,TGTGCCGGCAGTCGTGAGGGGGGCCTCACTGGAGCTTTCTTT
NA,TRBV11-2,TRBJ2-7,15,NA,CASSRRDSPSREQYF,TGTGCCAGCAGCCGCCGGGACTCACCGTCGCGGGAGCAGTACTTC
NA,TRBV4-1,TRBJ2-3,14,many,CASSPGPATDTQYF,TGCGCCAGCAGTCCAGGCCCAGCCACAGATACGCAGTATTTT
TRBD2,TRBV27,TRBJ2-7,14,NA,CASRPSGRAGEQYF,TGTGCCAGCAGACCTAGCGGGAGGGCTGGTGAGCAGTACTTC
NA,TRBV20-1,TRBJ1-2,12,few,CSATGSDYGYTF,TGCAGTGCCACCGGGAGCGACTATGGCTACACCTTC
NA,TRBV29-1,TRBJ2-3,11,NA,CSATYTDTQYF,TGCAGCGCCACGTACACGGATACGCAGTATTTT
TRBD1,TRBV2,TRBJ2-5,14,NA,CASSDEGARETQYF,TGTGCCAGCAGTGACGAGGGGGCCCGGGAGACCCAGTACTTC
NA,TRBV20-1,TRBJ1-2,13,few,CSASSVTIYGYTF,TGCAGTGCTAGCTCCGTAACGATCTATGGCTACACCTTC
NA,TRBV4-3,TRBJ2-5,14,NA,CASSQDEEGGEQYF,TGCGCCAGCAGCCAAGATGAGGAGGGGGGGGAGCAGTACTTC
NA,TRBV20-1,TRBJ2-5,12,NA,CSARGLKDEQYF,TGCAGTGCTAGGGGTCTCAAGGATGAGCAGTACTTC
NA,TRBV2,TRBJ1-2,14,NA,CASSVSAVPYGYTF,TGTGCCAGCAGTGTCTCAGCCGTCCCTTATGGCTACACCTTC
TRBD2,TRBV5-1,TRBJ2-3,16,few,CASSAGLAGLTDTQYF,TGCGCCAGCAGCGCGGGACTAGCGGGTCTCACAGATACGCAGTATTTT
NA,TRBV6-1,TRBJ1-5,15,few,CASKKSGDSNQPQHF,TGTGCCAGCAAGAAGTCGGGGGATAGCAATCAGCCCCAGCATTTT
TRBD2,TRBV20-1,TRBJ2-1,16,many,CSAETSGRGSYNEQFF,TGCAGTGCAGAGACTAGCGGGAGGGGCTCCTACAATGAGCAGTTCTTC
TRBD1,TRBV5-6,TRBJ2-7,16,many,CASSLGTGIDSYEQYF,TGTGCCAGCAGCTTGGGGACAGGCATTGACTCCTACGAGCAGTACTTC
NA,TRBV28,TRBJ2-4,16,NA,CASSSPQERGKNIQYF,TGTGCCAGCAGCTCCCCCCAGGAGAGGGGCAAAAACATTCAGTACTTC
NA,TRBV20-1,TRBJ2-4,15,few,CSARMRIDSKNIQYF,TGCAGTGCTAGGATGAGGATTGATTCCAAAAACATTCAGTACTTC
NA,TRBV20-1,TRBJ2-5,12,NA,CSASRGWETQYF,TGCAGTGCGTCCAGGGGATGGGAGACCCAGTACTTC
TRBD1,TRBV28,TRBJ1-4,11,few,CLAGTVEKLFF,TGTTTGGCCGGGACAGTTGAAAAACTGTTTTTT
NA,TRBV6-2/TRBV6-3,TRBJ2-1,16,NA,CASRHDTPRSSTEQFF,TGTGCCAGCAGGCACGATACACCCCGGAGCTCTACGGAGCAGTTCTTC
NA,TRBV21-1,TRBJ2-5,20,NA,CASSRQVRTSGRAPRETQYF,TGTGCCAGCAGCCGACAAGTCCGGACTAGCGGGCGTGCCCCCAGGGAGACCCAGTACTTC
NA,TRBV20-1,TRBJ2-3,16,NA,CSARDQLRSTTDTQYF,TGCAGTGCTAGAGATCAACTACGGAGTACCACAGATACGCAGTATTTT
TRBD2,TRBV20-1,TRBJ2-7,20,NA,CSADRGLGTSGRGTYNEQYF,TGCAGTGCCGATAGGGGGTTGGGGACTAGCGGGAGAGGCACCTACAATGAGCAGTACTTC
TRBD2,TRBV6-2/TRBV6-3,TRBJ2-3,16,once,CASSYPGGRDSDTQYF,TGTGCCAGCAGTTACCCGGGGGGTAGGGATTCAGATACGCAGTATTTT
NA,TRBV20-1,TRBJ1-2,12,NA,CSATGNYYGYTF,TGCAGTGCTACGGGGAACTACTATGGCTACACCTTC